A selection of T cell receptor beta chains follows, all from one sample in a study of T cells after yellow fever vaccination. TCRdb redid the calling of the 5' RACE reads with MiXCR, one entry per CDR3 protein. The table records 110,000 or so distinct CDR3 sequences, about 7% of them present only once. The source material was CD4+ T cells sorted from PBMCs, sampled about 41 days after the first yellow fever vaccination. The receptors derive from a man younger than 35 who received the YFV17D yellow fever vaccine. CDR3s include the opening cysteine and the closing phenylalanine or tryptophan. D genes are given only for firm matches. For some rows the clone size is stated as once, few or many, or as a class when expanded; others skip it.

J | V | D | size | DNA | CDR3
TRBJ1-6 | TRBV7-8 | . | many | TGTGCCAGCAGCTTGGGGGGGTCACCCCTCCACTTT | CASSLGGSPLHF
TRBJ2-6 | TRBV5-5 | . | many | TGTGCCAGCAGCTTGGATGTTAGCTCTGGGGCCAACGTCCTGACTTTC | CASSLDVSSGANVLTF
TRBJ1-3 | TRBV28 | . | many | TGTGCCAGCAGCCTGGCCGGGGCAGCTGGAAACACCATATATTTT | CASSLAGAAGNTIYF
TRBJ2-1 | TRBV4-3 | . | many | TGCGCCAGCAGCCGCCAAGTCGGACCCCCCCGGGGTGAGCAGTTCTTC | CASSRQVGPPRGEQFF
TRBJ2-4 | TRBV7-8 | . | many | TGTGCCAGCAGCTTAGATGAAGTCTCCAAAAACATTCAGTACTTC | CASSLDEVSKNIQYF
TRBJ1-1 | TRBV7-3 | . | many | TGTGCCAGCAGCGCGACCCAGAACACTGAAGCTTTCTTT | CASSATQNTEAFF
TRBJ2-7 | TRBV7-3 | . | many | TGTGCCAGCAGCTTAAACGGCAGGACCTACGAGCAGTACTTC | CASSLNGRTYEQYF
TRBJ2-3 | TRBV5-6 | TRBD2 | many | TGTGCCAGCAGCGATATGGGGGGGGCAGATACGCAGTATTTT | CASSDMGGADTQYF
TRBJ1-1 | TRBV2 | . | many | TGTGCCTCCAGCAGGGAGATCGCTGAAGCTTTCTTT | CASSREIAEAFF
TRBJ1-6 | TRBV10-3 | TRBD1 | many | TGTGCCATCAGGGGGACAGTTTCCTATAATTCACCCCTCCACTTT | CAIRGTVSYNSPLHF
TRBJ2-1 | TRBV6-1 | TRBD1 | many | TGTGCCAGCAGTGGACAGGGGGGACCCCTCATTGAGCAGTTCTTC | CASSGQGGPLIEQFF
TRBJ2-7 | TRBV11-2 | . | many | TGTGCCAGCAGCTCAGGGGCGGGAAGGGCCACCTACGAGCAGTACTTC | CASSSGAGRATYEQYF
TRBJ2-3 | TRBV20-1 | TRBD2 | few | TGCAGTGTGCGGGGGGCTCGATCCAGCACAGATACGCAGTATTTT | CSVRGARSSTDTQYF
TRBJ1-1 | TRBV20-1 | . | . | TGCAGTGCTAGTGGGAGTTTGAACACTGAAGCTTTCTTT | CSASGSLNTEAFF
TRBJ2-5 | TRBV2 | TRBD2 | . | TGTACCTGCTGTCCTCGCGCTATGACTAGCGGGGGGCCGGGGACCCAGTACTTC | CTCCPRAMTSGGPGTQYF